This paragraph reports one TCR beta chain. What it binds is not known. Produced via immunoSEQ multiplex PCR; TCRdb's table is partial and in-frame only. Found here are over 150,000 clones, 80% to 90% of them singletons; the top ten hold 6.9%. The source of the sample is a study of T cell responses to AZD1222 COVID-19 vaccine. Points from the study as a whole: The reported proportion of spike-specific TCRs targeting unmutated variant regions was nearly half. Distributed over spike, vaccine-associated CD4 TCRs predominated at 160-218 and 743-854. Donors, mostly white British, included more females; clonal diversity was possibly underestimated.

V dropped 10 bases and J dropped 11; count of bases not matched to a gene: 12. Germline V CDR1 and CDR2: SGHVS, FQNEAQ. This CDR3 has 13 residues. The V gene is TRBV7-8, the J gene TRBJ1-1; 11 bases are a match to TRBD1. Sequencing used peripheral blood, obtained on day 0 of AZD1222 vaccination. The clonotype comes from an adult in good health. The CDR3: CANPGTGGSSAFF. The CDR3 bases are TGTGCCAATCCCGGGACAGGGGGGTCCTCGGCTTTCTTT. Complete variable domain (other parts from reference TRBV7-8 and TRBJ1-1): GAGVSQSPRYKVAKRGQDVALRCDPISGHVSLFWYQQALGQGPEFLTYFQNEAQLDKSGLPSDRFFAERPEGSVSTLKIQRTQQEDSAVYLCANPGTGGSSAFFGQGTRLTVV.